This T cell receptor beta chain was found in a study of OX40 agonist ivuxolimab in advanced cancers. In the study overall: Eligibility admitted prior anti-PD-1, anti-PD-L1 or anti-CTLA-4 therapy; around 38% had some.

In this sample, this clone turned up a few times. The target antigen is unknown. Points from the study as a whole: Compared with others, partial responders at 0.1-3.0 mg/kg displayed clonal expansion among the lowest. CD8+ T cells showed, on average, more clonal expansion than CD4+ cells.

The CDR3 sequence is 15 residues long. With 5 bases removed from V and 0 bases from J, the gap between germline ends came to 10 bases. The germline V gene has CDR1 LNHDA and CDR2 SQIVND (reference sequence). At baseline, cycle 4 day 1, and cycle 7 day 1, blood was sampled. Sequencing used immunoSEQ multiplex PCR; TCRdb keeps in-frame clones, though not all of them. The sample consists of around 46,000 clones, 82% of them appearing once. The sequence was obtained from an adult with an advanced solid tumor such as melanoma, head and neck, liver or kidney cancer. V usage is TRBV19 and J usage is TRBJ2-2; tentatively, D is TRBD1 (5 bases). Sequenced here: CD4+ or CD8+ T cells sorted from blood, sampled in a trial of the OX40 agonist ivuxolimab. The CDR3 protein is CASSPSGTNTGELFF. CDR3 DNA: TGTGCCAGTAGTCCGTCAGGGACGAACACCGGGGAGCTGTTTTTT.